The 10 T cell receptor beta chains given below trace back to one sample, sequenced in a study of blood T cell repertoires in COVID-19. Clones were read by immunoSEQ multiplex PCR, and TCRdb kept only the in-frame ones, dropping some. The table records about 150,000 clones, around 82% of them present only once. Sequences were obtained from peripheral blood. All receptors derive from a man in his sixties with acute or convalescent COVID-19.

The table lists this clone with a count of one. The chain joins TRBV5-1 to TRBJ2-2; 14 nucleotides agree with TRBD2. The junction had 4 bases not matched to a gene; V was cut back by 5 bases and J by 7 bases. CDR3 size: 15 residues. Per germline, CDR1 SGHRS and CDR2 YFSETQ. This chain's CDR3 is CASRTSGRADGELFF. The CDR3 DNA is TGCGCCAGCAGGACTAGCGGGAGGGCCGACGGGGAGCTGTTTTTT.

Comment on this clone: Other DNA sequences in the sample encode the same CDR3. The chain links TRBV9 to TRBJ1-1; D not certain. CDR3 length: 11 amino acids. CDR1 is SGDLS, CDR2 YYNGEE, per germline. The V end lost 0 bases, the J end lost 6 bases, and 3 bases lay between the germline ends. The CDR3 coding sequence is TGTGCCAGCAGCGTAGGGCCTGAAGCTTTCTTT. Residues: CASSVGPEAFF.

This sequence joins TRBV4-1 and TRBJ1-2, with 7 nucleotides matching TRBD1. CDR3 length: 14 residues. Germline V gene lookup returns CDR1 MGHRA and CDR2 YSYEKL. The V segment lost 3 bases and the J segment 5 bases; nucleotides outside the gene matches: 6. CDR3 sequence: CASSHGTAYYGYTF. In DNA, the CDR3 is TGCGCCAGCAGCCACGGGACAGCTTATTATGGCTACACCTTC.

The V gene is TRBV4-1, the J gene TRBJ2-7, with 9 bases fitting TRBD2. The CDR3 runs to 15 residues. Germline-derived CDR1 and CDR2 are MGHRA and YSYEKL. The J segment lost 3 bases and the V segment lost 1 base, leaving 4 bases of the junction unmatched. In DNA form, the CDR3 reads TGCGCCAGCAGCCAAGTGGTTAGCGGGAGCTACGAGCAGTACTTC. Residues: CASSQVVSGSYEQYF.

CDR3 DNA sequence: TGTGCCAGTAGTATCCAGGGGTCGGGGGAGCTGTTTTTT. This codes for CASSIQGSGELFF. The chain links TRBV19 to TRBJ2-2, with a tentative D call TRBD1 (6 bases). V lost 3 bases and J 8 bases, leaving 10 bases between the germline ends. Germline V gene sequence: CDR1 LNHDA, CDR2 SQIVND (reference sequence). This CDR3 comprises 13 residues.

A single count supports this clone. The V and J genes are TRBV19 and TRBJ2-3; 9 positions match TRBD2. Trimming at V came to 3 bases and at J to 6 bases, leaving 4 bases not matched to a gene. Germline CDR1 is LNHDA and CDR2 is SQIVND (reference sequence). The CDR3 loop spans 14 amino acids. The chain's CDR3 is CASSMLAGEDTQYF. The CDR3, as DNA: TGTGCCAGTAGTATGTTAGCGGGAGAGGATACGCAGTATTTT. The full variable domain, completed using reference TRBV19 and TRBJ2-3, is DGGITQSPKYLFRKEGQNVTLSCEQNLNHDAMYWYRQDPGQGLRLIYYSQIVNDFQKGDIAEGYSVSREKKESFPLTVTSAQKNPTAFYLCASSMLAGEDTQYFGPGTRLTVL.

This chain connects TRBV3-1 (or the pseudogene TRBV3-2) to TRBJ2-5, with 7 bases lining up with TRBD2. Germline CDR1 LGHDT, CDR2 YNNKEL (reference sequence). J lost 3 bases, V lost 3 bases, and 16 bases had no gene match. The CDR3 sequence is 18 residues long. CDR3 loop: CASSHVSVRPGLKETQYF. The CDR3, as DNA: TGTGCCAGCAGCCATGTGAGCGTACGTCCGGGACTAAAAGAGACCCAGTACTTC.

V gene TRBV18 combines with J gene TRBJ1-2; the match to TRBD1 covers 7 bases. With V trimmed by 3 bases and J by 1 base, 5 bases remained unmatched. Germline CDR1 KGHSH, CDR2 LQKENI. The CDR3 length is 15 residues. As DNA, the CDR3 is TGTGCCAGCTCACCGAGGCAGGGGGTTAACTATGGCTACACCTTC. Its protein is CASSPRQGVNYGYTF.

This CDR3 reads CASSALAYRTYEQYF. CDR3 coding DNA: TGTGCCAGCAGTGCCCTAGCATATCGAACCTACGAGCAGTACTTC. The chain couples TRBV2 to TRBJ2-7; a weak D match, TRBD2 (5 bases). Germline CDR1 SNHLY, CDR2 FYNNEI. V was shortened by 4 bases and J by 2 bases, with 15 bases between the two germline ends. CDR3 length: 15 amino acids.

This clone appeared a single time. V gene TRBV3-1 (or the pseudogene TRBV3-2) combines with J gene TRBJ2-7; D is ambiguous. V was clipped by 2 bases and J by 0 bases, with 11 bases between them. CDR3 length: 15 residues. Looked up from germline, CDR1 is LGHDT and CDR2 is YNNKEL (reference sequence). CDR3 sequence reads: CASSQTAKVSYEQYF. CDR3 nucleotide sequence: TGTGCCAGCAGCCAAACAGCCAAGGTCTCCTACGAGCAGTACTTC.